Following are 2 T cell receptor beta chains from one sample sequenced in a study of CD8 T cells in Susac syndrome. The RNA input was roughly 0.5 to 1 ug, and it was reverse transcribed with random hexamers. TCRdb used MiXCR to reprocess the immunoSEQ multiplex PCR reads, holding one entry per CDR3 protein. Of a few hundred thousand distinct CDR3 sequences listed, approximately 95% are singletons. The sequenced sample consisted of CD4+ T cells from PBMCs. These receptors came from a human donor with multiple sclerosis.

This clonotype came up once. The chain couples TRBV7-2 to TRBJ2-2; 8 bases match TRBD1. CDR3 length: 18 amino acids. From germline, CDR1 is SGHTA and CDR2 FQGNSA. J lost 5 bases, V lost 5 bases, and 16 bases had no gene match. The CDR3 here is CASSIRTGILRGTGELFF. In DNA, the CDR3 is TGTGCCAGCAGCATTAGGACAGGGATCCTCCGGGGGACCGGGGAGCTGTTTTTT.

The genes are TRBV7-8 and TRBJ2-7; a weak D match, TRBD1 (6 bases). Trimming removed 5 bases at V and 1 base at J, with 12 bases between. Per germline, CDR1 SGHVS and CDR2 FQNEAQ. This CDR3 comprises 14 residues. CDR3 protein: CASSTRQASYEQYV. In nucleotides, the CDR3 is TGTGCCAGCAGCACCAGACAGGCTTCCTACGAGCAGTACGTC.